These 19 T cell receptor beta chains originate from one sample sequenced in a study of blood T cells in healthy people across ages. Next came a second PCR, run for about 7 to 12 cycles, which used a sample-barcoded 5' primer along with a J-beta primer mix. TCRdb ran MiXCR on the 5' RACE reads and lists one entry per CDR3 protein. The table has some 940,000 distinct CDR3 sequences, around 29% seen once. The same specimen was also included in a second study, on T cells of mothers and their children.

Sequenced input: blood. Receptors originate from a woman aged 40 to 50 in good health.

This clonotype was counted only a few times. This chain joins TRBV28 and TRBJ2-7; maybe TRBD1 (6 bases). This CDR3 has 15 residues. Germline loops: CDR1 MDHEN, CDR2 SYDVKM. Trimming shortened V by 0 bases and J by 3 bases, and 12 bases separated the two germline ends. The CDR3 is CASSLWSRTDYEQYF. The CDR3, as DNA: TGTGCCAGCAGTTTATGGTCCAGGACAGACTACGAGCAGTACTTC.

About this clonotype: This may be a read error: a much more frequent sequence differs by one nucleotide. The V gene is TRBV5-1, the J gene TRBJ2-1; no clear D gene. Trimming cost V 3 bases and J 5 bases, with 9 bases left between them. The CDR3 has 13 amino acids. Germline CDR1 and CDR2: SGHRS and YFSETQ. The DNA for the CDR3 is TGCGCCAGCAGCTATAACCTAAACAATGAGCAGTTCTTC. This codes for CASSYNLNNEQFF.

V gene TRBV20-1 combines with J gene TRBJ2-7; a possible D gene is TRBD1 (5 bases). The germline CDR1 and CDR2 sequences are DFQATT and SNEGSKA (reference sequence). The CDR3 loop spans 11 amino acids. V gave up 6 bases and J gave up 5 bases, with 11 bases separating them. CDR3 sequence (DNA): TGCAGTGCCCGGACACACGACGAGCAGTACTTC. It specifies CSARTHDEQYF.

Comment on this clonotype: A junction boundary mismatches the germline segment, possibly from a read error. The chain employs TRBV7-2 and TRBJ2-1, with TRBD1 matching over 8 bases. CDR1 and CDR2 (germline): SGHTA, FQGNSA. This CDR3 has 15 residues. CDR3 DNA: TGTGCCAGCAGCCTAGCCGGGACAGGAGGGAATGAGCAGTTCTTC. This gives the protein CASSLAGTGGNEQFF.

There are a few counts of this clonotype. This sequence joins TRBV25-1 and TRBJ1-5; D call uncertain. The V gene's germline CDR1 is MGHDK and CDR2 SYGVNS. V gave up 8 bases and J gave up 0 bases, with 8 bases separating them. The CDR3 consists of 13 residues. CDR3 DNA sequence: TGTGCCAGCGGAACGATTAGCAATCAGCCCCAGCATTTT. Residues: CASGTISNQPQHF.

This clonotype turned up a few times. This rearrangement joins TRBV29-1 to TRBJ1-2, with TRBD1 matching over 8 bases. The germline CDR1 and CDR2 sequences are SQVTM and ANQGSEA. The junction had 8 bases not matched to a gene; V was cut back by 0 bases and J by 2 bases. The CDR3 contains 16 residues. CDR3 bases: TGCAGCGTTGAAGATCTTTCGCAGGGGGCGAACTATGGCTACACCTTC. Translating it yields CSVEDLSQGANYGYTF.

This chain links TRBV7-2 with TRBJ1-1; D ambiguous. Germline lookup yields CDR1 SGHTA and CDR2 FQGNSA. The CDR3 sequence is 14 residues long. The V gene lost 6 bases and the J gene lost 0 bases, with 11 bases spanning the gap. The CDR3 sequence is CASRRTSLNTEAFF. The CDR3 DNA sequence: TGTGCCAGCAGGCGGACGTCTCTGAACACTGAAGCTTTCTTT.

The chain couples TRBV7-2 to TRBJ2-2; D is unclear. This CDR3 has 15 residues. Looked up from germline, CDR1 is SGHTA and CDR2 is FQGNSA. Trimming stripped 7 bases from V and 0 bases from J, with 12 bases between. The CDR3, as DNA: TGTGCCAGCAACCCCACCGTAGCGAACACCGGGGAGCTGTTTTTT. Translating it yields CASNPTVANTGELFF.

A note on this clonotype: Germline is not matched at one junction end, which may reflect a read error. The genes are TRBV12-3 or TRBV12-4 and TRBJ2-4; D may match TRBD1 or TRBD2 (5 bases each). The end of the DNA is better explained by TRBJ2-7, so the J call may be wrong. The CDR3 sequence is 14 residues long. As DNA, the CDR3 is TGTGCCAGCAGGTTAGCCTCAGGGACGGCCGAGCAGTACTTC. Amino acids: CASRLASGTAEQYF.

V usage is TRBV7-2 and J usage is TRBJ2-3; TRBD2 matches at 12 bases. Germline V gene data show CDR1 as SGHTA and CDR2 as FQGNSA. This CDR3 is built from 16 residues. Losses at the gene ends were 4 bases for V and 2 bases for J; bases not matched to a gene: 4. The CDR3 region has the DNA TGTGCCAGCAGCTCCGGACTAGCGGGACCCACAGATACGCAGTATTTT. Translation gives CASSSGLAGPTDTQYF.

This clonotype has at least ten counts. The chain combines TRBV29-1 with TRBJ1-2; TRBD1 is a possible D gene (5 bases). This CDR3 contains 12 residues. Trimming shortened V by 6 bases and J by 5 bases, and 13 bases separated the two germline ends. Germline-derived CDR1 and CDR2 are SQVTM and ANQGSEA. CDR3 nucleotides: TGCAGCGTCGACTTTGCAGGGTATGGCTACACCTTC. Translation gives CSVDFAGYGYTF.

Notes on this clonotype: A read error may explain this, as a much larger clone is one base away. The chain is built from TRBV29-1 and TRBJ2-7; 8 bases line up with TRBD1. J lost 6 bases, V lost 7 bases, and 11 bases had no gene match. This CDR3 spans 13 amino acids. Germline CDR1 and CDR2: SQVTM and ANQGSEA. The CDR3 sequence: CSAATGGRTEQYF. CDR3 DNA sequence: TGCAGCGCCGCCACAGGGGGGCGAACCGAGCAGTACTTC.

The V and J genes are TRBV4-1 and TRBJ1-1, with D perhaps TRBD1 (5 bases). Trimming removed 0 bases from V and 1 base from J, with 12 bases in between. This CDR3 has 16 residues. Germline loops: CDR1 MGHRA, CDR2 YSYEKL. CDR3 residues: CASSQDATGGNTEAFF. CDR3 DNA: TGCGCCAGCAGCCAAGATGCGACGGGGGGGAACACTGAAGCTTTCTTT.

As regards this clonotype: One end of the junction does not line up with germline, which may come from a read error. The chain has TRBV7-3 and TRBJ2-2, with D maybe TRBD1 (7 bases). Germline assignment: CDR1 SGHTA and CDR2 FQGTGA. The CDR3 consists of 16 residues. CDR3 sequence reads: CASSLRAGGGSGERFF. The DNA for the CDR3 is TGTGCCAGCAGCTTAAGGGCAGGGGGAGGCTCCGGGGAGCGGTTTTTT. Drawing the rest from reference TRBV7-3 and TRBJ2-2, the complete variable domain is GAGVSQTPSNKVTEKGKYVELRCDPISGHTALYWYRQSLGQGPEFLIYFQGTGAADDSGLPNDRFFAVRPEGSVSTLKIQRTERGDSAVYLCASSLRAGGGSGERFFGEGSRLTVL.

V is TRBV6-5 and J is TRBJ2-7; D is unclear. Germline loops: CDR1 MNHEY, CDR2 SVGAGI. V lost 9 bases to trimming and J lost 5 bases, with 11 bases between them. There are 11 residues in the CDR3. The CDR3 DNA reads TGTGCCAGTGGTGAAGTTGACGAGCAGTACTTC. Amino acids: CASGEVDEQYF.

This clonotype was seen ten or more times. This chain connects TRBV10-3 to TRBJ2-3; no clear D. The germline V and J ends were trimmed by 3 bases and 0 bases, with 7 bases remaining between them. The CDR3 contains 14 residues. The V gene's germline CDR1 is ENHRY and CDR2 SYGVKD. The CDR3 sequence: CAISERRSTDTQYF. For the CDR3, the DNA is TGTGCCATCAGTGAACGCAGGAGCACAGATACGCAGTATTTT.

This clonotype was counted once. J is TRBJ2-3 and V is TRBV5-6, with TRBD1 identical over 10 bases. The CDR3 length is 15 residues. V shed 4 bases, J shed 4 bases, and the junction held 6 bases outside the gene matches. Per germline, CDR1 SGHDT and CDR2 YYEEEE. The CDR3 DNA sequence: TGTGCCAGCAGCCCCTGGACAGGGGGGGCAGATACGCAGTATTTT. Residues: CASSPWTGGADTQYF.

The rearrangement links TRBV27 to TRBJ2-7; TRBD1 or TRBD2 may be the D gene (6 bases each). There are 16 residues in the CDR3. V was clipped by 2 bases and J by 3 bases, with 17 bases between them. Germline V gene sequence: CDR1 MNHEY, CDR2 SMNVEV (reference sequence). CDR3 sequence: CASSLVGRGQLYEQYF. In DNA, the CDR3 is TGTGCCAGCAGTTTAGTGGGGCGGGGACAACTCTACGAGCAGTACTTC.

In DNA, the CDR3 is TGCAGTGCTACTAAGACAGAGAGCACAGATACGCAGTATTTT. It specifies CSATKTESTDTQYF. The genes are TRBV20-1 and TRBJ2-3; possibly TRBD1 for D (5 bases). The CDR3 length is 14 residues. The germline gives CDR1 DFQATT, CDR2 SNEGSKA (reference sequence). Trimming removed 4 bases at V and 0 bases at J, with 11 bases between.